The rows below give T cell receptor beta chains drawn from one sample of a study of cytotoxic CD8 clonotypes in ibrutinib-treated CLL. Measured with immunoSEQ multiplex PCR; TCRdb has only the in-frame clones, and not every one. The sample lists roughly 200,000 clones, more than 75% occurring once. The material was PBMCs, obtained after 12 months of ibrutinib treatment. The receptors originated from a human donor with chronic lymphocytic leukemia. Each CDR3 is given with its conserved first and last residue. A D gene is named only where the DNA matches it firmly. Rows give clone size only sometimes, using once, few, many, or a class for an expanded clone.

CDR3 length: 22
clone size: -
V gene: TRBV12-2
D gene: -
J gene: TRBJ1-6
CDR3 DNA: TGTGCAAGTCGCTTAGTACCCCCTATACGAGGGAGGGATAGCTCCTATAATTCACCCCTCCACTTT
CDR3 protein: CASRLVPPIRGRDSSYNSPLHF

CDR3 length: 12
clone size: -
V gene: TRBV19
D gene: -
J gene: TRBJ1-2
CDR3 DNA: TGTGCCAGTAATCTGAATACCGGGGGCTACACCTTC
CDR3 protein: CASNLNTGGYTF

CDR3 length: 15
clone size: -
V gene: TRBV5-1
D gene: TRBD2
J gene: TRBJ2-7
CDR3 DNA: TGCGCCAGCAGCTTGGGACTAGCGGGGGGCTCCGAGCAGTACTTC
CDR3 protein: CASSLGLAGGSEQYF

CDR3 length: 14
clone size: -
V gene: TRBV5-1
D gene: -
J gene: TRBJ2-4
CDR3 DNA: TGCGCCAGCAGCTTGGGCAGGGACCAAAACATTCAGTACTTC
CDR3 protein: CASSLGRDQNIQYF

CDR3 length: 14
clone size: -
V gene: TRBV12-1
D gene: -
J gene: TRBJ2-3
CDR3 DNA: TGTGCCAGCAATAAAGGGGACAGCACAGATACGCAGTATTTT
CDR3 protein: CASNKGDSTDTQYF

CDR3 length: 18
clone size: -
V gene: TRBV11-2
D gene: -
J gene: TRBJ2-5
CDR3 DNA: TGTGCCAGCAGCTTACGGGGCTCCGGGGTGGAGGGAGCAGAGACCCAGTACTTC
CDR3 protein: CASSLRGSGVEGAETQYF

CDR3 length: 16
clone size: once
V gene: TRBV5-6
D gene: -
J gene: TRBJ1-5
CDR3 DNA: TGTGCCAGCAGCTCCTACCAGGGAACTTGGGATCAGCCCCAGCATTTT
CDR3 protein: CASSSYQGTWDQPQHF

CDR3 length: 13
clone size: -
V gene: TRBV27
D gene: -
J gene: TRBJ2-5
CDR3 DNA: TGTGCCAGCAGTTCCCCCAGCGGGGAGACCCAGTACTTC
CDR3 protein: CASSSPSGETQYF

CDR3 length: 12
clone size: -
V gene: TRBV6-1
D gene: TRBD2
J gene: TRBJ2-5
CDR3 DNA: TGTGCCAGCACCCGACTAGCAGAGACCCAGTACTTC
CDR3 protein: CASTRLAETQYF

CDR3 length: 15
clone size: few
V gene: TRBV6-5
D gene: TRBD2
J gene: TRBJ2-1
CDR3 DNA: TGTGCCAGCAGAACGGGACTAGCGTCTTACAATGAGCAGTTCTTC
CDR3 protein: CASRTGLASYNEQFF

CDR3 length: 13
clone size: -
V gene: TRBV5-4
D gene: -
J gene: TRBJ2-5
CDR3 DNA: TGTGCCAGCAGCACTCCTTTGGGGGAGACCCAGTACTTC
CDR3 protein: CASSTPLGETQYF

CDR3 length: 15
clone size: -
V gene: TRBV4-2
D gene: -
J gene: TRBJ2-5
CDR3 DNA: TGTGCCAGCAGCCCTCGGAGAACGAGACAAGAGACCCAGTACTTC
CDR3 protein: CASSPRRTRQETQYF

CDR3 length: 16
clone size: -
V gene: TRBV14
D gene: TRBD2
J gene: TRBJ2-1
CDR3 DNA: TGTGCCAGCAGCCAAGAGGCGACTAGCCCATACAATGAGCAGTTCTTC
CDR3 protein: CASSQEATSPYNEQFF

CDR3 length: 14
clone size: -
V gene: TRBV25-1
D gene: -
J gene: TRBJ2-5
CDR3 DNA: TGTGCCAGCAGTGGGGGGGACATGGAAGAGACCCAGTACTTC
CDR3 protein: CASSGGDMEETQYF

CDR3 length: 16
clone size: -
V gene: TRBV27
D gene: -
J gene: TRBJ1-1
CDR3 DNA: TGTGCCAGCAGTTTAATGTTCGGGGGCTTGAACACTGAAGCTTTCTTT
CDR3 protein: CASSLMFGGLNTEAFF

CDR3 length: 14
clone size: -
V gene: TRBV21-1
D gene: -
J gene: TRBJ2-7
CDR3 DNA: TGTGCCAGCGCAGCTGCGGGACAGTCTGGCGAGCAGTACTTC
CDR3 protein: CASAAAGQSGEQYF

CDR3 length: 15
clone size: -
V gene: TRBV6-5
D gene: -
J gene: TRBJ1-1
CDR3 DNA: TGTGCCAGCAGTTACTCTATCAGGGGAGTCACTGAAGCTTTCTTT
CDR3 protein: CASSYSIRGVTEAFF

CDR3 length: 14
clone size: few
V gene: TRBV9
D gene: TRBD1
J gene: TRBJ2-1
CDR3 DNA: TGTGCCAGCAACCCCCGGACAGGACACAATGAGCAGTTCTTC
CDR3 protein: CASNPRTGHNEQFF

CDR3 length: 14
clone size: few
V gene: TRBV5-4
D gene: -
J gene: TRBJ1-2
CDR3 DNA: TGTGCCAGCAGCACCGTCGGGGCCCAGTATGGCTACACCTTC
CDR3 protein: CASSTVGAQYGYTF

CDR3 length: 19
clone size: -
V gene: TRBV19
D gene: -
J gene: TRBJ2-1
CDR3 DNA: TGTGCCAGTAGTGGCCTTTTTAGTTTCACTAGTCGGTCCTACAATGAGCAGTTCTTC
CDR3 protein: CASSGLFSFTSRSYNEQFF

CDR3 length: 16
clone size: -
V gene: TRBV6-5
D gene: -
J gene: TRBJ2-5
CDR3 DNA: TGTGCCAGCAGTTACTGGCGGCTCCCGAGCAAAGAGACCCAGTACTTC
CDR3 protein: CASSYWRLPSKETQYF